The rows below give T cell receptor beta chains drawn from one sample of a study of T cells in localized non-small cell lung cancer. Generated by immunoSEQ multiplex PCR, the TCRdb table keeps only in-frame clones and is missing some. Of about 1,700 clones listed, less than 30% are singletons. Specimen: normal lung tissue next to the tumor, collected before any cancer treatment. These TCRs come from a female donor of 60 years or more with stage I lung adenocarcinoma. The CDR3 runs from the conserved cysteine through the conserved F or W. The D gene is left open where the match is weak. Not every row has a clone size; where given, it reads once, few, many or a size class.

J	D	size	V	CDR3	DNA
TRBJ1-3	TRBD1	few	TRBV18	CASSSTGAGNTIYF	TGTGCCAGCTCATCGACAGGGGCCGGAAACACCATATATTTT
TRBJ2-5	.	medium-sized	TRBV11-3	CASSPGGGQRGQETQYF	TGTGCCAGCAGCCCTGGTGGGGGGCAAAGGGGCCAAGAGACCCAGTACTTC
TRBJ2-2	TRBD2	.	TRBV19	CASSTSGSGTGELFF	TGTGCCAGTAGTACTAGCGGTTCGGGCACCGGGGAGCTGTTTTTT
TRBJ1-6	.	medium-sized	TRBV9	CASSVKEGNSPLHF	TGTGCCAGCAGCGTAAAGGAGGGAAATTCACCCCTCCACTTT
TRBJ2-5	.	.	TRBV19	CASSMSSWDALETQYF	TGTGCCAGTAGTATGTCGAGCTGGGACGCCCTGGAGACCCAGTACTTC
TRBJ2-7	TRBD2	.	TRBV10-2	CASSAQLAAGYEQYF	TGCGCCAGCAGTGCCCAACTAGCGGCAGGCTACGAGCAGTACTTC
TRBJ2-7	.	.	TRBV28	CASSFRREYEQYF	TGTGCCAGCAGTTTTCGGAGGGAGTACGAGCAGTACTTC
TRBJ1-1	.	.	TRBV11-3	CASSLGLENTEAFF	TGTGCCAGCAGCTTGGGGCTGGAGAACACTGAAGCTTTCTTT
TRBJ2-1	.	few	TRBV11-3	CASSPDSFSYNEQFF	TGTGCCAGCAGTCCGGACAGCTTCTCCTACAATGAGCAGTTCTTC
TRBJ1-1	.	.	TRBV30	CAWSVSNTEAFF	TGTGCCTGGAGCGTTTCGAACACTGAAGCTTTCTTT
TRBJ2-4	TRBD2	few	TRBV11-3	CASSAVGDYQNIQYF	TGTGCCAGCAGCGCCGTGGGGGACTACCAAAACATTCAGTACTTC
TRBJ2-4	.	few	TRBV6-4	CASASRIRGKNIQYF	TGTGCCAGTGCGTCAAGGATTCGAGGCAAAAACATTCAGTACTTC
TRBJ2-7	.	few	TRBV11-3	CASSLGTLSYEQYF	TGTGCCAGCAGCTTAGGGACTCTTTCCTACGAGCAGTACTTC
TRBJ2-5	.	.	TRBV19	CASSIRGQETQYF	TGTGCCAGTAGTATCCGAGGTCAAGAGACCCAGTACTTC
TRBJ1-4	.	.	TRBV6-8	CASSRTKGELFF	TGTGCCAGCAGTCGCACAAAGGGGGAACTGTTTTTT
TRBJ1-6	.	large	TRBV11-3	CASSTRTDQSSYNSPLHF	TGTGCCAGCAGCACCCGGACAGATCAGAGCTCCTATAATTCACCCCTCCACTTT
TRBJ1-2	TRBD1	few	TRBV9	CASSERDRLYTF	TGTGCCAGCAGTGAAAGGGACAGGCTCTACACCTTC
TRBJ1-1	.	few	TRBV6-8	CAIRRERGTEAFF	TGTGCCATCCGACGGGAACGGGGCACTGAAGCTTTCTTT
TRBJ2-5	.	.	TRBV19	CASSISGTKKETQYF	TGTGCCAGTAGTATAAGTGGGACAAAAAAAGAGACCCAGTACTTC
TRBJ1-5	TRBD1	few	TRBV11-3	CASSLYRGNQPQHF	TGTGCCAGCAGCTTGTACAGGGGAAATCAGCCCCAGCATTTT
TRBJ2-1	TRBD2	few	TRBV5-1	CASMGVAGGREQFF	TGCGCCAGCATGGGAGTAGCGGGGGGTCGGGAGCAGTTCTTC
TRBJ2-2	.	few	TRBV6-8	CASSRGTDYTGELFF	TGTGCCAGCAGCCGGGGGACCGACTACACCGGGGAGCTGTTTTTT
TRBJ2-5	TRBD1	large	TRBV9	CASSGGQGAGETQYF	TGTGCCAGCAGCGGCGGACAGGGGGCCGGGGAGACCCAGTACTTC
TRBJ1-6	.	few	TRBV6-8	CASRPGLNSPLHF	TGTGCCAGCAGGCCGGGTCTTAATTCACCCCTCCACTTT
TRBJ1-4	.	large	TRBV19	CASGHSEKLFF	TGTGCCAGCGGACATTCTGAAAAACTGTTTTTT
TRBJ2-3	.	.	TRBV11-3	CASSPGGYTDTQYF	TGTGCCAGCAGCCCTGGGGGCTACACAGATACGCAGTATTTT
TRBJ2-1	.	few	TRBV6-8	CASSSNPLTVRVSSYNEQFF	TGTGCCAGCAGTTCCAACCCGCTCACGGTCCGAGTGAGCTCCTACAATGAGCAGTTCTTC
TRBJ2-3	TRBD1	.	TRBV12-5	CASGLPGQNTDTQYF	TGTGCTAGTGGTTTGCCGGGACAGAACACAGATACGCAGTATTTT
TRBJ2-3	.	.	TRBV18	CASSPDRPDTQYF	TGTGCCAGCTCACCAGACCGCCCAGATACGCAGTATTTT
TRBJ2-7	TRBD1	few	TRBV11-3	CASSLAKLQGRSTYEQYF	TGTGCCAGCAGCTTGGCCAAGTTACAGGGGCGCTCAACCTACGAGCAGTACTTC
TRBJ1-6	.	medium-sized	TRBV11-3	CASSLGSSYNSPLHF	TGTGCCAGCAGCTTAGGGAGCTCCTATAATTCACCCCTCCACTTT
TRBJ2-7	TRBD2	.	TRBV19	CASSNSGTSLYEQYF	TGTGCCAGTAGCAATTCCGGGACTAGCCTCTACGAGCAGTACTTC
TRBJ2-3	.	.	TRBV6-8	CASSGGSVDTQYF	TGTGCCAGCAGCGGTGGGTCCGTGGATACGCAGTATTTT
TRBJ1-5	.	few	TRBV28	CASSLWQGGRQPQHF	TGTGCCAGCAGTTTATGGCAGGGTGGACGTCAGCCCCAGCATTTT
TRBJ1-3	.	.	TRBV18	CASSQSSTNSGNTIYF	TGTGCCAGCTCCCAGTCCTCAACTAACTCTGGAAACACCATATATTTT
TRBJ2-5	TRBD2	.	TRBV15	CATSRIAGGPETQYF	TGTGCCACCAGCAGAATAGCGGGAGGGCCAGAGACCCAGTACTTC
TRBJ1-4	TRBD1	few	TRBV2	CASSRYPGQGQANEKLFF	TGTGCCAGCAGCAGGTACCCGGGACAGGGTCAGGCTAATGAAAAACTGTTTTTT
TRBJ2-7	.	medium-sized	TRBV11-3	CASSLGGGPYEQYF	TGTGCCAGCAGCTTAGGGGGGGGCCCCTACGAGCAGTACTTC
TRBJ2-7	.	few	TRBV6-8	CASGDAAYEQYF	TGTGCCAGCGGTGACGCTGCCTACGAGCAGTACTTC
TRBJ2-1	.	few	TRBV25-1	CASSAQGRSSYNEQFF	TGTGCCAGCAGTGCCCAGGGGAGGTCCTCCTACAATGAGCAGTTCTTC
TRBJ2-7	.	.	TRBV9	CASSVASGLSYEQYF	TGTGCCAGCAGCGTAGCGAGCGGACTTTCCTACGAGCAGTACTTC
TRBJ2-3	.	large	TRBV11-3	CASSFGPRRQILTDTQYF	TGTGCCAGCAGCTTCGGGCCTAGGCGACAGATCCTCACAGATACGCAGTATTTT
TRBJ2-1	TRBD2	.	TRBV28	CASSATSGGRNEQFF	TGTGCCAGCAGCGCAACTAGCGGGGGTCGGAATGAGCAGTTCTTC
TRBJ2-3	.	few	TRBV11-3	CASSLDRGATDTQYF	TGTGCCAGCAGCTTAGATCGGGGGGCGACAGATACGCAGTATTTT
TRBJ1-5	.	.	TRBV6-7	CASTGNTGQPQHF	TGTGCCAGCACTGGTAATACCGGCCAGCCCCAGCATTTT
TRBJ1-1	.	.	TRBV15	CATSRDLRVTEAFF	TGTGCCACCAGCAGAGATCTAAGGGTCACTGAAGCTTTCTTT
TRBJ2-7	.	few	TRBV30	CAWSGPPYREQYF	TGTGCCTGGAGTGGACCTCCCTACCGCGAGCAGTACTTC
TRBJ2-7	TRBD2	medium-sized	TRBV6-8	CANLAGVSSYEQYF	TGTGCCAACCTAGCGGGGGTATCTTCCTACGAGCAGTACTTC
TRBJ2-7	.	few	TRBV5-1	CASSQPGTKGYEQYF	TGCGCCAGCAGCCAGCCCGGGACCAAGGGCTACGAGCAGTACTTC
TRBJ2-7	.	.	TRBV6-7	CASSSTYEQYF	TGTGCCAGCAGTTCTACCTACGAGCAGTACTTC
TRBJ2-3	.	.	TRBV6-8	CASSSVQVSTDTQYF	TGTGCCAGCAGTTCTGTACAGGTCAGCACAGATACGCAGTATTTT
TRBJ1-3	.	medium-sized	TRBV6-8	CASSTGSSGNTIYF	TGTGCCAGCAGCACAGGGAGCTCTGGAAACACCATATATTTT
TRBJ2-3	.	.	TRBV19	CASSLLATTDTQYF	TGTGCCAGTAGTCTTTTAGCCACCACAGATACGCAGTATTTT
TRBJ2-7	TRBD2	few	TRBV9	CASSVGLAGLSEQYF	TGTGCCAGCAGCGTCGGACTAGCGGGACTTTCAGAGCAGTACTTC
TRBJ2-3	.	medium-sized	TRBV6-8	CASSSDDTDTQYF	TGTGCCAGCAGTTCGGATGACACAGATACGCAGTATTTT
TRBJ2-4	TRBD2	medium-sized	TRBV11-3	CASSPSVRELNIQYF	TGTGCCAGCAGCCCTTCTGTGCGGGAGCTGAACATTCAGTACTTC